This note documents a single T cell receptor beta chain sequence. The entry originates in a study of T-cell reconstitution after alpha-beta-depleted transplantation in children. V lost 3 bases and J 2 bases, leaving 17 bases between the germline ends. The CDR3 spans 16 residues. Per germline, CDR1 SGHRS and CDR2 YFSETQ. TCRbeta library construction was performed incorporating unique molecular identifiers. Each CDR3 protein is one row after TCRdb ran MiXCR on the PCR reads. This sample has about 540,000 distinct CDR3 sequences; about 17% occur once, and the top ten carry roughly 3.3%. V gene TRBV5-1 combines with J gene TRBJ1-1; D unclear. The sequence was collected from a human donor who donated a stem cell graft to a child with acute lymphoblastic leukemia. The sample was PBMCs from the stem cell graft donor, taken from the stem cell graft. CDR3 in amino acids: CASSSNHALRNTEAFF. CDR3 in DNA: TGCGCCAGCAGCTCCAACCATGCGTTACGTAACACTGAAGCTTTCTTT.